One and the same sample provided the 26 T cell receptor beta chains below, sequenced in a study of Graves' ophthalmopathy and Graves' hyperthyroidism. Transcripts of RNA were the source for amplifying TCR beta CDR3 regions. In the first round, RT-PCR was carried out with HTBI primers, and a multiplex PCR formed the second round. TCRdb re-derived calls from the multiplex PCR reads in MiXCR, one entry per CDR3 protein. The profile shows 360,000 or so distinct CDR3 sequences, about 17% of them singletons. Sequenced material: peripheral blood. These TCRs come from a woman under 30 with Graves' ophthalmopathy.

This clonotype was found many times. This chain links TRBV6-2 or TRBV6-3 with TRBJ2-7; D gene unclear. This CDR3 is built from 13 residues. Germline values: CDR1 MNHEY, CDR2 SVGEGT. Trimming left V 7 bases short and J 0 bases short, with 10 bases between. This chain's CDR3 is CASMLRFSYEQYF. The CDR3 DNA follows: TGTGCCAGCATGTTGCGGTTCTCCTACGAGCAGTACTTC.

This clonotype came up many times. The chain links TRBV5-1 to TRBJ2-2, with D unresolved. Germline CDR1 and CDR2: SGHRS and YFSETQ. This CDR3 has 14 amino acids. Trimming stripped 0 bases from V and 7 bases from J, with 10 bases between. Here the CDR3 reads CASSLEEAVGELFF. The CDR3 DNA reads TGCGCCAGCAGCTTGGAAGAGGCAGTCGGGGAGCTGTTTTTT.

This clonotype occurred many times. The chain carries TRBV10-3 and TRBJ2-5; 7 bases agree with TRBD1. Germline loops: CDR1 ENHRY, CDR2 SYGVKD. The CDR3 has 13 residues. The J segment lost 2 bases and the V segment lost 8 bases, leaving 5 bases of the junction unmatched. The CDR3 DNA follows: TGTGCCATCGCCAGGGACAGTCAAGAGACCCAGTACTTC. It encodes CAIARDSQETQYF.

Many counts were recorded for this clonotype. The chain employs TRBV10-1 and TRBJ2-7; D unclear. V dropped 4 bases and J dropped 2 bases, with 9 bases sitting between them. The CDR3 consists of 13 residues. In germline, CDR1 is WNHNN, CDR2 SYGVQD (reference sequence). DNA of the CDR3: TGCGCCAGCAGTGGTCCGGTGACCTACGAGCAGTACTTC. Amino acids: CASSGPVTYEQYF.

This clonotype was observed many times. CDR3 coding DNA: TGTGCCAGCAGCTTTCAGGGGGCGCCAAATTCACCCCTCCACTTT. Its protein is CASSFQGAPNSPLHF. V gene TRBV7-3 combines with J gene TRBJ1-6; 8 positions agree with TRBD1. The CDR3 has 15 amino acids. J lost 7 bases, V lost 3 bases, and 5 bases had no gene match. CDR1 is SGHTA and CDR2 is FQGTGA in the germline V gene.

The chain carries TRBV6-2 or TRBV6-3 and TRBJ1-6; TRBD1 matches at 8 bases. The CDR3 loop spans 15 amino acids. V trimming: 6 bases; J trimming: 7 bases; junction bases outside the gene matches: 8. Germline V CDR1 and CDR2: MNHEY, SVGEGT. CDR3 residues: CASRLSDRGNSPLHF. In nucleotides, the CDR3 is TGTGCCAGCAGATTATCCGACAGGGGAAATTCACCCCTCCACTTT.

The CDR3 sequence is CDCNYTTYEQYF. CDR3 in DNA: TGTGACTGCAATTATACCACCTACGAGCAGTACTTC. The chain employs TRBV2 and TRBJ2-7; D gene uncertain. There are 12 residues in the CDR3. The germline V gene has CDR1 SNHLY and CDR2 FYNNEI. Full variable domain (missing parts from reference TRBV2 and TRBJ2-7): EPEVTQTPSHQVTQMGQEVILRCVPISNHLYFYWYRQILGQKVEFLVSFYNNEISEKSEIFDDQFSVERPDGSNFTLKIRSTKLEDSAMYFCDCNYTTYEQYFGPGTRLTVT.

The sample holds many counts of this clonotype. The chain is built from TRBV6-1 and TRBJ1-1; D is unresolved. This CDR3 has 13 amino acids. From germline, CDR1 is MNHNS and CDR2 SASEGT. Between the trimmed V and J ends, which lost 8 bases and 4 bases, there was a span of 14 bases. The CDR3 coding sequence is TGTGCCAGCCGTCCGGGCGTCGGCACTGAAGCTTTCTTT. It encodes CASRPGVGTEAFF.

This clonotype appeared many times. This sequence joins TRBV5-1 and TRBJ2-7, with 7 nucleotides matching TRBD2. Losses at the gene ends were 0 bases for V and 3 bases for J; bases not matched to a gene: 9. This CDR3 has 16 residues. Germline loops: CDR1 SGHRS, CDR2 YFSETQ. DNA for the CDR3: TGCGCCAGCAGCTTGGCCCCGGTAGCGGGTAGCTACGAGCAGTACTTC. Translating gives CASSLAPVAGSYEQYF.

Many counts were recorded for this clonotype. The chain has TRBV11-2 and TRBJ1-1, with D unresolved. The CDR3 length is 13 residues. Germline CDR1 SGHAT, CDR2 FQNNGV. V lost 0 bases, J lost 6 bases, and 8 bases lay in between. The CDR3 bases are TGTGCCAGCAGCTTAGATCTGAGGGCTGAAGCTTTCTTT. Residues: CASSLDLRAEAFF.

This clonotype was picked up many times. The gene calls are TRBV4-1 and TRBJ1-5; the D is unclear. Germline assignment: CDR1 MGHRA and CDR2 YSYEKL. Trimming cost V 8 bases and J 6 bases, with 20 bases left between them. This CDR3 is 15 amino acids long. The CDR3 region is CASGRTGIMGQPQHF. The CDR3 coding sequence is TGCGCCAGCGGGAGGACGGGTATAATGGGTCAGCCCCAGCATTTT.

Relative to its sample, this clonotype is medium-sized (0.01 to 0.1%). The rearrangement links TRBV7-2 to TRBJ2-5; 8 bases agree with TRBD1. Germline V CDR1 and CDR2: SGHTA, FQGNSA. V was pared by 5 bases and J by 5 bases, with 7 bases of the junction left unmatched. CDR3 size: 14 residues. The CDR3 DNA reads TGTGCCAGCAGCCCTAGGACAGGGCGTGAGACCCAGTACTTC. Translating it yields CASSPRTGRETQYF.

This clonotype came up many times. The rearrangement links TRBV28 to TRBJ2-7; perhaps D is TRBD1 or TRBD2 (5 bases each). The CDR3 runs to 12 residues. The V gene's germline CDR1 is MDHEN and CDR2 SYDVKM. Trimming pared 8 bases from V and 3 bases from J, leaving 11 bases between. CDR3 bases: TGTGCCAGCCGGGGCACTCACTACGAGCAGTACTTC. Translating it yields CASRGTHYEQYF.

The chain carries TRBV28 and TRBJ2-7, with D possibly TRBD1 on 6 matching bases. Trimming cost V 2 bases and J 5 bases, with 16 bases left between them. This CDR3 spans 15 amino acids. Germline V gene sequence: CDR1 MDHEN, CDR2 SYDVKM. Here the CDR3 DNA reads TGTGCCAGCAGTTTAACCGGGACAAAACGGCACGAGCAGTACTTC. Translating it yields CASSLTGTKRHEQYF.

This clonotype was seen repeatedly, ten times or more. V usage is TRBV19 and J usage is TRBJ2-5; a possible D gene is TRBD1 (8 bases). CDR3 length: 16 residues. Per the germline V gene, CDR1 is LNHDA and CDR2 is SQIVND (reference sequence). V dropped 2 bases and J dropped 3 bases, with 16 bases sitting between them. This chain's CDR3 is CASSIWGGTGKETQYF. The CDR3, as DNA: TGTGCCAGTAGTATATGGGGAGGGACAGGAAAAGAGACCCAGTACTTC.

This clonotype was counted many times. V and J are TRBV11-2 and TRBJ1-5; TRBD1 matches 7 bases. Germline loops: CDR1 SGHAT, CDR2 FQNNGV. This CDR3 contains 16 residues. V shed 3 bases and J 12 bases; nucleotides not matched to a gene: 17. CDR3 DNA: TGTGCCAGCAGCTTTAGGACGGGACAGTATGAGGGGCTCCAGCATTTT. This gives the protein CASSFRTGQYEGLQHF.

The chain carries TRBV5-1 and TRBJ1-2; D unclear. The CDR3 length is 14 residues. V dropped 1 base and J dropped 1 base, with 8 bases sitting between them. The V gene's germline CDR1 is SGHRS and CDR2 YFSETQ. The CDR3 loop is CASSLNTINYGYTF. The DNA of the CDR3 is TGCGCCAGCAGCTTGAATACGATTAACTATGGCTACACCTTC.

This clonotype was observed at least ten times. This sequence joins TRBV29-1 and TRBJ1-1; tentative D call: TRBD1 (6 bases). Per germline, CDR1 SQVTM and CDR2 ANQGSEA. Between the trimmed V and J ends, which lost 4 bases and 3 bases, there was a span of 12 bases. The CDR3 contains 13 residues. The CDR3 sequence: CSVAQGRYTEAFF. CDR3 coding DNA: TGCAGCGTTGCACAGGGCAGGTACACTGAAGCTTTCTTT. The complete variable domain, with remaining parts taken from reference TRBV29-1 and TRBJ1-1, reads SAVISQKPSRDICQRGTSLTIQCQVDSQVTMMFWYRQQPGQSLTLIATANQGSEATYESGFVIDKFPISRPNLTFSTLTVSNMSPEDSSIYLCSVAQGRYTEAFFGQGTRLTVV.

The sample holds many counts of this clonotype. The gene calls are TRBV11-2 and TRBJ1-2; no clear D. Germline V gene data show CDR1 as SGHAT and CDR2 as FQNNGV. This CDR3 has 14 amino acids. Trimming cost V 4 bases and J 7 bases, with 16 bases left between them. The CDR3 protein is CASSSLDGNFGYTF. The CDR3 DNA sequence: TGTGCCAGCAGCTCCTTGGACGGAAATTTTGGCTACACCTTC.

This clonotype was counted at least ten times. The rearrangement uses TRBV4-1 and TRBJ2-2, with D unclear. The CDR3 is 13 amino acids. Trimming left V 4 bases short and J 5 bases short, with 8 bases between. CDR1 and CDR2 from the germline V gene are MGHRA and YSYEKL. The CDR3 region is CASSRGLTGELFF. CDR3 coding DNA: TGCGCCAGCAGCCGTGGGTTGACCGGGGAGCTGTTTTTT.

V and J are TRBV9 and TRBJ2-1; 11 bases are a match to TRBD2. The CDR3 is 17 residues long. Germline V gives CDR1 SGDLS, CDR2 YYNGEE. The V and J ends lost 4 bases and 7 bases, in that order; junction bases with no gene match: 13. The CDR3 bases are TGTGCCAGCAGCCCCTCCGGGGCTAGCGGGAGGAGGAATGAGCAGTTCTTC. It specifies CASSPSGASGRRNEQFF.

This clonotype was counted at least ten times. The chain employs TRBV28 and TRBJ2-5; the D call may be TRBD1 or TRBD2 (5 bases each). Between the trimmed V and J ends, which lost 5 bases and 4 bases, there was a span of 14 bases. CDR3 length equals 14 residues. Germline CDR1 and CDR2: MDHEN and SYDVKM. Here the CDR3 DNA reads TGTGCCAGCAGTCAGTCTTCGAGGGGAGAGACCCAGTACTTC. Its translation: CASSQSSRGETQYF.

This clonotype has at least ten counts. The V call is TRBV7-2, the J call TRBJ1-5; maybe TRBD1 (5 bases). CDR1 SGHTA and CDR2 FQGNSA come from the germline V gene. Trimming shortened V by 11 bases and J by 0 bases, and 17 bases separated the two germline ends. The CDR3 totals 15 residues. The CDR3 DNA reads TGTGCCTCCACTCAGGGAGGGAATAGCAATCAGCCCCAGCATTTT. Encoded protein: CASTQGGNSNQPQHF.

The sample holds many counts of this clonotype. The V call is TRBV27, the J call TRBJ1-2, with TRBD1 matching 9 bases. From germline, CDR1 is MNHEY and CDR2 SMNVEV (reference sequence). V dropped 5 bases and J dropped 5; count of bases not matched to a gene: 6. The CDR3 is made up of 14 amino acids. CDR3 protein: CASSRQGVSYGYTF. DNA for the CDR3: TGTGCCAGCAGTAGACAGGGGGTATCATATGGCTACACCTTC.

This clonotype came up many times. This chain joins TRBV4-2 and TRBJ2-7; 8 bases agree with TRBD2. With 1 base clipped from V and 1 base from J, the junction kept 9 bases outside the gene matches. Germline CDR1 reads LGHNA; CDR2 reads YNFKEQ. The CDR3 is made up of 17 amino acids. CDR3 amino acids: CASSQVTFGGGSYEQYF. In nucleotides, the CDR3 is TGTGCCAGCAGCCAAGTAACTTTCGGGGGGGGGTCCTACGAGCAGTACTTC.

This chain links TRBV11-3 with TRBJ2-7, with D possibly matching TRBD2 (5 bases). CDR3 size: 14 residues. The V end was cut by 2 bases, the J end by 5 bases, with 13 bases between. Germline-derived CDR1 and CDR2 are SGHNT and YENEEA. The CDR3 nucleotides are TGTGCCAGCAGCTTATGGGAGAGGGAAAACGAGCAGTACTTC. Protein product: CASSLWERENEQYF.